This TCR beta chain comes out of a study of shared T cell receptors in the human thymus. V was shortened by 1 base and J by 2 bases, with 11 bases between the two germline ends. CDR1 is SEHNR and CDR2 is FQNEAQ in the germline V gene (reference sequence). The CDR3 consists of 15 residues. Assay: immunoSEQ multiplex PCR; the TCRdb copy retains only in-frame clones and omits some. The table lists about 380,000 clones, around 93% of them singletons. Sequencing used thymocytes. The receptor's source is a human donor. The chain combines TRBV7-9 with TRBJ1-2, with a weak D call TRBD1 (5 bases). The CDR3 loop reads CASSLEGPGNYGYTF. The CDR3, as DNA: TGTGCCAGCAGCTTAGAGGGTCCAGGGAACTATGGCTACACCTTC.